This T cell receptor (beta chain) originates from a study of blood T cell repertoires in COVID-19. Study as a whole: Sites in the United States, Italy and Spain provided acute and convalescent COVID-19 samples.

This clone was observed a few times. Method: immunoSEQ multiplex PCR; TCRdb's copy keeps in-frame clones and lacks some. This table holds approximately 76,000 clones, around nine tenths found once. The germline gives CDR1 MNHEY, CDR2 SVGAGI. The V gene lost 11 bases and the J gene lost 2 bases, with 10 bases spanning the gap. The CDR3 sequence is 11 residues long. This rearrangement joins TRBV6-5 to TRBJ2-7; possible D gene TRBD2, 6 bases. This receptor was taken from a woman aged 55-70 years with acute or convalescent COVID-19. Sequencing was carried out using peripheral blood. The CDR3 nucleotides are TGTGCCCGGTGGGGGGCCTACGAGCAGTACTTC. This sequence encodes CARWGAYEQYF.